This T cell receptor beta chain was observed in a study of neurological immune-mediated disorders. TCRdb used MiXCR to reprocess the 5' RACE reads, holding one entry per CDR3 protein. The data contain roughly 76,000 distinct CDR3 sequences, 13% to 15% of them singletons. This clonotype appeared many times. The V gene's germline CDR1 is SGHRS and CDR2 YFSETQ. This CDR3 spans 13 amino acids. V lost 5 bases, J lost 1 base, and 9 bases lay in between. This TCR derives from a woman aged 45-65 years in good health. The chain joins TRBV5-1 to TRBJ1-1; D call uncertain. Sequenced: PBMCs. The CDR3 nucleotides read TGCGCCAGCAGGTCGGCAACGAACACTGAAGCTTTCTTT. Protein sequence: CASRSATNTEAFF.